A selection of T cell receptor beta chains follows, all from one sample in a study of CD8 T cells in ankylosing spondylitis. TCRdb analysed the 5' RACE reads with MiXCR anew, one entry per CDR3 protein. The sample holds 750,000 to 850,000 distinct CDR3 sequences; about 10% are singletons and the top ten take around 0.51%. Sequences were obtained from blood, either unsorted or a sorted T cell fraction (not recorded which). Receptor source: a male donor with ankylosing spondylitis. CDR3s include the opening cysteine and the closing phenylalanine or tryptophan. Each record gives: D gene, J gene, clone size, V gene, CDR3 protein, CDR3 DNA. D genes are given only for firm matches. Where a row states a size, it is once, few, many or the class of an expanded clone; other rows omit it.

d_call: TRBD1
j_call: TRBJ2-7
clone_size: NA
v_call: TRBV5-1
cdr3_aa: CASSSTGTVYEQYF
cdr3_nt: TGCGCCAGCAGCTCCACCGGGACAGTCTACGAGCAGTACTTC

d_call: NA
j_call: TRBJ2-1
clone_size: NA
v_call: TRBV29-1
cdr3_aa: CSVDAATRKFF
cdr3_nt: TGCAGCGTTGACGCCGCGACCCGTAAGTTCTTC

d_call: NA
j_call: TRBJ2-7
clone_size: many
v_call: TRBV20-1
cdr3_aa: CSAWARGGQYF
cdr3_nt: TGCAGTGCTTGGGCCAGGGGTGGGCAGTACTTC

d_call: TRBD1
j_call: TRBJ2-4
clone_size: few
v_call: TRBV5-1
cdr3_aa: CASSPRDRDSIQYF
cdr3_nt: TGCGCCAGCAGCCCCCGGGACAGGGACTCCATTCAGTACTTC

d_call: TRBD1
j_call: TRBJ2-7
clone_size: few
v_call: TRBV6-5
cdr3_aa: CASSYLPDRANTYEQYF
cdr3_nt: TGTGCCAGCAGTTACTTACCGGACAGGGCTAACACCTACGAGCAGTACTTC

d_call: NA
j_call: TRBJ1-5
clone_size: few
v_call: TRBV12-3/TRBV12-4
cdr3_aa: CASGESNQPQHF
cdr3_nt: TGTGCCAGCGGAGAGAGCAATCAGCCCCAGCATTTT

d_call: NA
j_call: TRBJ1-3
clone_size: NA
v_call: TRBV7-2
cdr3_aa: CAGSEGVSGNTIYF
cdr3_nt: TGTGCAGGCAGTGAGGGGGTCTCTGGAAACACCATATATTTT

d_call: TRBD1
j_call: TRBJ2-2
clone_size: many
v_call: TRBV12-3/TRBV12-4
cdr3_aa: CASSPGDRGRVGELFF
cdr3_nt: TGTGCCAGCAGTCCCGGGGACAGGGGAAGAGTCGGGGAGCTGTTTTTT

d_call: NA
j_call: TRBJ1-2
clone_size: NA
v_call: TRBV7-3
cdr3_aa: CASSLTDIDGYTF
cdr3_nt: TGTGCCAGCAGCCTGACAGACATCGATGGCTACACCTTC

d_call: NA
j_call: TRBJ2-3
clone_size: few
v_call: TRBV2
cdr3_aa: CASSVVHTQYF
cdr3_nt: TGTGCCAGCAGTGTTGTACATACGCAGTATTTT

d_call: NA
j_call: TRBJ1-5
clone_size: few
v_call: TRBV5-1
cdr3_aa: CASSLDGRVGGNQPQHF
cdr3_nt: TGCGCCAGCAGCTTGGATGGGCGGGTCGGTGGCAATCAGCCCCAGCATTTT

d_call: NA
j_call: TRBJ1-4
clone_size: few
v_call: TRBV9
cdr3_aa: CASSVFAGVNEKLFF
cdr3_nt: TGTGCCAGCAGCGTATTCGCAGGGGTTAATGAAAAACTGTTTTTT

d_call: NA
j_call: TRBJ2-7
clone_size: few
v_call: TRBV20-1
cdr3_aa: CSASKQGWEQYF
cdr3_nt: TGCAGTGCTAGTAAGCAGGGGTGGGAGCAGTACTTC

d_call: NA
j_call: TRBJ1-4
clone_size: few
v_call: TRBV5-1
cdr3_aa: CASSIRATNEKLFF
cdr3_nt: TGCGCCAGCAGCATCAGGGCGACTAATGAAAAACTGTTTTTT

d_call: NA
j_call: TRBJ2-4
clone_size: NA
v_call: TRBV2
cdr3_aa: CASSVGNIQYF
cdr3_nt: TGTGCCAGCAGTGTGGGGAACATTCAGTACTTC

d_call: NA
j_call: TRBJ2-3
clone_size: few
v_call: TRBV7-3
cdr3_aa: CASSSGPYTDTQYF
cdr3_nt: TGTGCCAGCAGTTCCGGGCCCTACACAGATACGCAGTATTTT

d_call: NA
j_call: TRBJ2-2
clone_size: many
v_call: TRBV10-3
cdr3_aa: CAIGGTANTGELFF
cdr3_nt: TGTGCCATCGGGGGGACAGCGAACACCGGGGAGCTGTTTTTT

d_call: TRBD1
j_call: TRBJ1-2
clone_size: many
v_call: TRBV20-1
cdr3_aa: CSAAAHGQGVYYGYTF
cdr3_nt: TGCAGTGCCGCTGCACACGGGCAGGGGGTTTACTATGGCTACACCTTC

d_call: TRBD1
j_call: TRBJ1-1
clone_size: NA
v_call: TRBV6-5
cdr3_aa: CASSYGTGNMNTEAFF
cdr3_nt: TGTGCCAGCAGTTACGGGACAGGGAATATGAACACTGAAGCTTTCTTT

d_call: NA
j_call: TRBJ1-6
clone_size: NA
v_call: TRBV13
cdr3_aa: CASSPRGRQGSPLHF
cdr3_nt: TGTGCCAGCAGCCCTAGGGGGAGGCAGGGTTCACCCCTCCACTTT

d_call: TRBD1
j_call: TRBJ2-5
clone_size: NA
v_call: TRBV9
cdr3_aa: CASSLRDRGPTQYF
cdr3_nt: TGTGCCAGCAGCCTCCGGGACAGGGGACCGACCCAGTACTTC

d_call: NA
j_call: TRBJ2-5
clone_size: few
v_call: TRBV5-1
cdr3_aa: CASSLGTPGETQYF
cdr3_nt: TGCGCCAGCAGCCTAGGGACCCCGGGGGAGACCCAGTACTTC

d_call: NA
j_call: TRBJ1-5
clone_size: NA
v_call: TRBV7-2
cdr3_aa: CASSPPWTGRNQPQHF
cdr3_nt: TGTGCCAGCAGCCCGCCCTGGACGGGGCGAAATCAGCCCCAGCATTTT

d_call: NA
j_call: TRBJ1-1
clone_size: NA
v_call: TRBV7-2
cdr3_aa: CASSLVVGAEAFF
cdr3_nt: TGTGCCAGCAGCTTAGTTGTAGGCGCTGAAGCTTTCTTT

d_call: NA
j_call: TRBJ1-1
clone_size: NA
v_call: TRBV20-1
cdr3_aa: CSASTGPLRTEAFF
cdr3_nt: TGCAGTGCTAGCACCGGACCCCTGCGAACTGAAGCTTTCTTT

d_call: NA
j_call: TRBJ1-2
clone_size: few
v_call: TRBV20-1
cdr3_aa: CSARDHTRGGHYGYTF
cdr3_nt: TGCAGTGCTAGAGATCATACCCGGGGAGGGCACTATGGCTACACCTTC

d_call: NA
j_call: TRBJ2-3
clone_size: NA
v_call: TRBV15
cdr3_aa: CATSRDPQGTDTQYF
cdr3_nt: TGTGCCACCAGCAGAGATCCTCAAGGCACAGATACGCAGTATTTT

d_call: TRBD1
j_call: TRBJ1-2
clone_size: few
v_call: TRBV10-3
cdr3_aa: CAISPRDRGGYTF
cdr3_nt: TGTGCCATCAGCCCCCGGGACAGGGGTGGCTACACCTTC

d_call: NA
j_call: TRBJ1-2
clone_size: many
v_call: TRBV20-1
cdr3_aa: CSVASYLAEDYGYTF
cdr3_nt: TGCAGTGTCGCCAGTTATCTCGCCGAAGACTATGGCTACACCTTC

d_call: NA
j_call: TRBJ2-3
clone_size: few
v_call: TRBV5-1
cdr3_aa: CASSLEGSSTDTQYF
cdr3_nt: TGCGCCAGCAGCTTGGAAGGTTCTAGCACAGATACGCAGTATTTT

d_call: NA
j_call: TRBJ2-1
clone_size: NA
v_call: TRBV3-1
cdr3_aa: CASSPLDSFYNEQFF
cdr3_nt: TGTGCCAGCAGCCCCTTGGACTCCTTTTACAATGAGCAGTTCTTC

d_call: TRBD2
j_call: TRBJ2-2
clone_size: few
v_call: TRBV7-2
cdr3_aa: CASSPGGRSTGELFF
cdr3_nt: TGTGCCAGCAGCCCGGGGGGGCGGAGCACCGGGGAGCTGTTTTTT

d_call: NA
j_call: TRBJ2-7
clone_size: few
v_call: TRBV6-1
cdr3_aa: CASSLKGGAPYEQYF
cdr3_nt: TGTGCCAGCAGCCTCAAGGGGGGGGCTCCCTACGAGCAGTACTTC

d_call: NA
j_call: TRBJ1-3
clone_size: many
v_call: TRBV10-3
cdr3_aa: CAISADSGGSSGNTIYF
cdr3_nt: TGTGCCATCAGTGCGGACTCGGGGGGATCCTCTGGAAACACCATATATTTT

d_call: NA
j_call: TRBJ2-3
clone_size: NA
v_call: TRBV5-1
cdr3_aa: CASNRVSTDTQYF
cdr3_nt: TGCGCCAGCAACAGAGTTAGCACAGATACGCAGTATTTT

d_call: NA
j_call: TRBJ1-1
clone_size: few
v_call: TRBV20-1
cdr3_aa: CSAGMGPVNTEAFF
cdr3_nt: TGCAGTGCAGGGATGGGGCCGGTCAACACTGAAGCTTTCTTT

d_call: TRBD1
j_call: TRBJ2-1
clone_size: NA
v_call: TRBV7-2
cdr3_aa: CASSLVFWGQTYNEQFF
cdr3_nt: TGTGCCAGCAGCTTAGTTTTTTGGGGACAGACCTACAATGAGCAGTTCTTC